The clone carrying this T cell receptor (beta chain) occurred a few times. Its antigen remains unknown. These data are taken from a study of spatial heterogeneity in lung cancer. Study-wide context: The count of detected beta-chain sequences consistently exceeded that of alpha-chain sequences. An average of more than ten raw reads was observed per unique TCR and UMI combination.

Germline V gene sequence: CDR1 SGHAT, CDR2 FQNNGV. This CDR3 is 18 amino acids long. V shed 5 bases and J shed 4 bases, with 26 bases lying between them. Study-wide results and limits: For expanded intratumoral alpha and beta TCRs, counts tracked tumor mutation counts.

The presence of a unique molecular identifier marked each TCR cDNA molecule. Using its own MiXCR run on the 5' RACE reads, TCRdb lists one record per CDR3 protein. The table includes about 100,000 distinct CDR3 sequences, nearly 4.5% detected once. Sample time point: sample taken at primary tumor resection. No cell sorting; template was whole RNA from tumor, lung tissue or PBMC. V is TRBV11-2 and J is TRBJ1-2, with D possibly TRBD1 on 6 matching bases. The sequencing used lung tumor tissue, collected at surgery. The source of this sequence is a male donor with early-stage non-small cell lung cancer. CDR3 in amino acids: CASSPWGSHQGSPYGYTF. CDR3 nucleotide sequence: TGTGCCAGCAGCCCTTGGGGATCACACCAGGGGAGTCCCTATGGCTACACCTTC.